A single TCR beta chain is shown here with its context. These data originate in a study of chronic HIV infection and antiretroviral therapy. One entry per CDR3 protein, called by TCRdb with MiXCR from the 5' RACE reads. The sample consists of more than 25,000 distinct CDR3 sequences, over 7.5% of them appearing once. Losses at the gene ends were 0 bases for V and 3 bases for J; bases not matched to a gene: 5. This CDR3 spans 15 amino acids. Germline V gene lookup returns CDR1 DFQATT and CDR2 SNEGSKA (reference sequence). J is TRBJ2-7 and V is TRBV20-1; 10 bases line up with TRBD2. Sequences were obtained from peripheral blood. The sequence was obtained from an adult who had HIV and had not received antiretroviral therapy, or was an uninfected healthy control (not recorded which). The CDR3 region is CSARDVAGGDYEQYF. The CDR3 nucleotides read TGCAGTGCTAGAGATGTAGCGGGAGGCGACTACGAGCAGTACTTC.